This T cell receptor beta chain was recorded in a study of T cell repertoires in cytomegalovirus infection. Study background: Recently identified HLA-C-restricted CMV epitopes were used, and well-studied HLA-B-restricted CMV epitopes were used as well. Public TCR beta signatures indicated both CMV infection and matching HLA type.

Study-wide findings and caveats: The ex vivo response was dominated by HLA-C-restricted CMV-specific TCR beta clonotypes.

In germline, CDR1 is LGHNA, CDR2 YSLEER. The V end was cut by 0 bases, the J end by 3 bases, with 15 bases between. The CDR3 sequence is 16 residues long. In TCRdb, the reads were re-called with MiXCR into one record per CDR3 protein. This sample has tens of thousands of distinct CDR3 sequences, with around 18% found just once. Of note for this clonotype: Its cognate antigen is unknown.

This chain links TRBV4-3 with TRBJ2-7; D possibly corresponds to TRBD2 (6 bases). Material: CD8+ T cells from cultured PBMCs, obtained from culture after CMV antigen stimulation. The source is a human donor in good health (CMV status not recorded). Some clones in this sample may be carry-over from other donors' samples. CDR3 loop: CASSQEGIRGYYEQYF. In nucleotides, the CDR3 is TGCGCCAGCAGCCAAGAGGGTATCCGGGGGTACTACGAGCAGTACTTC.